Following are 14 T cell receptor beta chains from one sample sequenced in a study of shared T cell receptors in the human thymus. Clones were sequenced by immunoSEQ multiplex PCR, and TCRdb holds only the in-frame ones, with some missing. The sample has roughly 500,000 clones; 78% are singletons. A further study also used this sample, focusing on human thymus T cells.

Material for sequencing was thymocytes. The receptors were gathered from a boy younger than two with a congenital heart defect.

The rearrangement uses TRBV27 and TRBJ1-1, with 7 positions matching TRBD1. This CDR3 has 13 residues. J was trimmed by 4 bases and V by 6 bases; bases with no gene match: 5. The germline CDR1 and CDR2 sequences are MNHEY and SMNVEV (reference sequence). The CDR3 nucleotides are TGTGCCAGCAGAGACAGGGAGGCCACTGAAGCTTTCTTT. It encodes CASRDREATEAFF.

This sequence joins TRBV28 and TRBJ2-7, with D possibly matching TRBD1 (5 bases). Germline values: CDR1 MDHEN, CDR2 SYDVKM. CDR3 size: 15 residues. Trimming pared 3 bases from V and 4 bases from J, leaving 16 bases between. CDR3 in DNA: TGTGCCAGCAGTTTTGTAGGGGTGAAGAGGTACGAGCAGTACTTC. This encodes CASSFVGVKRYEQYF.

The CDR3 loop reads CASSLTGVSYEQYF. The DNA of the CDR3 is TGTGCCAGCAGCCTGACAGGGGTCTCCTACGAGCAGTACTTC. The V call is TRBV11-2, the J call TRBJ2-7; 8 bases align to TRBD1. This CDR3 spans 14 amino acids. Losses at the gene ends were 5 bases for V and 0 bases for J; bases not matched to a gene: 3. Germline CDR1 and CDR2: SGHAT and FQNNGV.

The DNA for the CDR3 is TGTGCCAGCAGCCAACTGCAACCCGGGACACCCTATCATGAGCAGTTCTTC. Its protein product is CASSQLQPGTPYHEQFF. The chain carries TRBV4-2 and TRBJ2-1, with D possibly TRBD1 on 6 matching bases. Germline loops: CDR1 LGHNA, CDR2 YNFKEQ. Trimming removed 2 bases at V and 8 bases at J, with 22 bases between. CDR3 length: 17 amino acids.

The chain recombines TRBV20-1 with TRBJ1-2, with 7 bases fitting TRBD1. The CDR3 contains 11 residues. J gave up 7 bases and V 6 bases, and 5 bases lay outside the gene matches. Germline CDR1 and CDR2: DFQATT and SNEGSKA (reference sequence). This CDR3 is CSAGSGGGYTF. The CDR3 bases are TGCAGTGCCGGCTCAGGGGGTGGCTACACCTTC.

The J gene is TRBJ1-5, the V gene TRBV21-1; whether TRBD1, the table's D call, matches the DNA was not checked. TRBV21-1 is listed as a pseudogene. This CDR3 is 17 amino acids long. CDR3 protein: CASSKTSGTGGNQPQHF. As DNA, the CDR3 is TGTGCCAGCAGCAAGACGTCCGGGACAGGGGGCAATCAGCCCCAGCATTTT.

V gene TRBV29-1 combines with J gene TRBJ2-7; 9 bases fit TRBD2. The ends lost 7 bases at V and 5 bases at J; junction bases unmatched: 9. There are 13 residues in the CDR3. Germline assignment: CDR1 SQVTM and CDR2 ANQGSEA. The CDR3 protein is CSATIAGEDEQYF. Here the CDR3 DNA reads TGCAGCGCCACCATAGCGGGAGAAGACGAGCAGTACTTC.

This chain uses TRBV5-1 with TRBJ2-7; TRBD2 matches 10 bases. Trimming took 1 base from V and 0 from J; bases not matched to a gene: 10. Per germline, CDR1 SGHRS and CDR2 YFSETQ. CDR3 size: 18 residues. The CDR3 nucleotides are TGCGCCAGCAGCTTGTCGGCTAGCGGGAGACCCCACTCCTACGAGCAGTACTTC. As protein: CASSLSASGRPHSYEQYF.

This rearrangement joins TRBV9 to TRBJ2-3; TRBD2 agrees at 10 bases. J was trimmed by 0 bases and V by 0 bases; bases with no gene match: 10. The CDR3 has 19 amino acids. Germline CDR1 reads SGDLS; CDR2 reads YYNGEE. CDR3 sequence reads: CASSVVPSGSRASTDTQYF. In DNA, the CDR3 is TGTGCCAGCAGCGTAGTCCCTAGCGGGAGTAGGGCTAGCACAGATACGCAGTATTTT.

This clone appeared once. The chain is built from TRBV6-1 and TRBJ2-1; D unclear. With 2 bases removed from V and 4 bases from J, the gap between germline ends came to 12 bases. The V gene's germline CDR1 is MNHNS and CDR2 SASEGT. The CDR3 spans 15 residues. The CDR3 spells CASSEYSTYYNEQFF. The DNA for the CDR3 is TGTGCCAGCAGTGAATATAGCACATATTACAATGAGCAGTTCTTC.

The chain employs TRBV7-9 and TRBJ1-4, with 11 bases matching TRBD1. The CDR3 has 16 amino acids. V lost 10 bases and J lost 2; bases outside the gene matches: 9. Germline CDR1 SEHNR, CDR2 FQNEAQ (reference sequence). The CDR3 spells CAIRAGTGGTNEKLFF. The CDR3 DNA reads as TGTGCCATAAGAGCTGGGACAGGGGGTACTAATGAAAAACTGTTTTTT. Supplemented by reference TRBV7-9 and TRBJ1-4, the full variable domain reads DTGVSQNPRHKITKRGQNVTFRCDPISEHNRLYWYRQTLGQGPEFLTYFQNEAQLEKSRLLSDRFSAERPKGSFSTLEIQRTEQGDSAMYLCAIRAGTGGTNEKLFFGSGTQLSVL.

This clone was recorded only once. CDR3 in amino acids: CASRGRSPYEQYF. In DNA form, the CDR3 reads TGTGCCAGCAGGGGGAGGTCTCCCTACGAGCAGTACTTC. V usage is TRBV27 and J usage is TRBJ2-5; possible D gene TRBD2, 6 bases. The DNA end favors TRBJ2-7, so the J call may be wrong. The CDR3 sequence is 13 residues long. Germline V gives CDR1 MNHEY, CDR2 SMNVEV (reference sequence).

In its sample, this clone was seen a few times. J is TRBJ2-1 and V is TRBV6-1; the D is unclear. The germline V and J ends were trimmed by 2 bases and 1 base, with 12 bases remaining between them. CDR3 length equals 16 residues. Germline assignment: CDR1 MNHNS and CDR2 SASEGT. CDR3 loop: CASSELGGPSYNEQFF. For the CDR3, the DNA is TGTGCCAGCAGTGAACTAGGCGGTCCTTCCTACAATGAGCAGTTCTTC.

This clone occurred a few times. The rearrangement links TRBV7-2 to TRBJ1-3, with 7 nucleotides matching TRBD1. V shed 4 bases, J shed 0 bases, and the junction held 3 bases outside the gene matches. In germline, CDR1 is SGHTA, CDR2 FQGNSA. CDR3 length equals 15 residues. The CDR3 DNA is TGTGCCAGCAGCTCGGACAGGCCCTCTGGAAACACCATATATTTT. Protein product: CASSSDRPSGNTIYF.